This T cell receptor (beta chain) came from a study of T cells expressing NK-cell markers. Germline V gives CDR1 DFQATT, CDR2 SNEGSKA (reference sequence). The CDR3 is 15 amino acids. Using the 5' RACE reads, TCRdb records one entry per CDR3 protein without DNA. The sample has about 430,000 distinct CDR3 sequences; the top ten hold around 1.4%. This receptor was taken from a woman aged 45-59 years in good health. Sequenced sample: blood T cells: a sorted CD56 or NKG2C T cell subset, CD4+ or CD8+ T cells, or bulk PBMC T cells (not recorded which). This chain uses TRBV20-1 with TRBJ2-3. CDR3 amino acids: CSARDPLAGPDTQYF.